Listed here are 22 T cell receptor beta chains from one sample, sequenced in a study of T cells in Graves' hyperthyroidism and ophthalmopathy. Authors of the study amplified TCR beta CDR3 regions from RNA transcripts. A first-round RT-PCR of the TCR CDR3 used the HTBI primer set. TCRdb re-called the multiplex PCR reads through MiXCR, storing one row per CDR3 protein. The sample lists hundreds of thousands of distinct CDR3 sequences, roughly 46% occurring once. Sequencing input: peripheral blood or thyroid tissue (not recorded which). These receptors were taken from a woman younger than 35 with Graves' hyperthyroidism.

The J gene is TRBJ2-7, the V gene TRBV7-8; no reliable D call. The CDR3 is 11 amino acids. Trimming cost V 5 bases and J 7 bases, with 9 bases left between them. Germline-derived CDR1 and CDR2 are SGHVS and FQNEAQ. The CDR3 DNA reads TGTGCCAGCAGCCCCACCGGAGAGCAGTACTTC. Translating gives CASSPTGEQYF.

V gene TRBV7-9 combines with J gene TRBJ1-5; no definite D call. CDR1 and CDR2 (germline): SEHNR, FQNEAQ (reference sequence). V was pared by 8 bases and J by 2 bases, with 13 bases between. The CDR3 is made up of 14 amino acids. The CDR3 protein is CASHQWGGNQPQHF. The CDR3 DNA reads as TGTGCCAGCCACCAGTGGGGAGGCAATCAGCCCCAGCATTTT. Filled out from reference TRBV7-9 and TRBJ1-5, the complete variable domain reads DTGVSQNPRHKITKRGQNVTFRCDPISEHNRLYWYRQTLGQGPEFLTYFQNEAQLEKSRLLSDRFSAERPKGSFSTLEIQRTEQGDSAMYLCASHQWGGNQPQHFGDGTRLSIL.

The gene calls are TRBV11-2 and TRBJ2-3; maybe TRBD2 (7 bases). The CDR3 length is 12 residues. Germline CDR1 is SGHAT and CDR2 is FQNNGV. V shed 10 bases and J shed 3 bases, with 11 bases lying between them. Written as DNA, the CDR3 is TGTGCCACTGGGAGGGGGACAGATACGCAGTATTTT. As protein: CATGRGTDTQYF.

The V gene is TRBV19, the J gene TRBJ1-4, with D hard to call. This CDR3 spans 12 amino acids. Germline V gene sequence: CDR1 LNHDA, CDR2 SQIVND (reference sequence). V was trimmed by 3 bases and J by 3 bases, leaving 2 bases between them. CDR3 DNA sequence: TGTGCCAGTAGTATGCCTAATGAAAAACTGTTTTTT. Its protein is CASSMPNEKLFF. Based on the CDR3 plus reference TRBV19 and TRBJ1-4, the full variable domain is DGGITQSPKYLFRKEGQNVTLSCEQNLNHDAMYWYRQDPGQGLRLIYYSQIVNDFQKGDIAEGYSVSREKKESFPLTVTSAQKNPTAFYLCASSMPNEKLFFGSGTQLSVL.

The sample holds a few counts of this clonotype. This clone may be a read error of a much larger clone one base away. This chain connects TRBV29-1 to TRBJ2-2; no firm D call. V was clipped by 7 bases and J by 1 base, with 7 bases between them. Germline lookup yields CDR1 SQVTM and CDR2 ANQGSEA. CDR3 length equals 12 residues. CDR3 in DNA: TGCAGCGGGCACGAGAACACCGGGGAGCTGTTTTTT. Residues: CSGHENTGELFF.

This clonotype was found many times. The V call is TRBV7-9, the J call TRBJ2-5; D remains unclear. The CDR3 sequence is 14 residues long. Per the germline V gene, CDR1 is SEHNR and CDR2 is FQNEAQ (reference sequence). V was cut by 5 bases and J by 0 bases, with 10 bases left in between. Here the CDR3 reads CASSNRQHQETQYF. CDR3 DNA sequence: TGTGCCAGCAGCAACCGACAACACCAAGAGACCCAGTACTTC.

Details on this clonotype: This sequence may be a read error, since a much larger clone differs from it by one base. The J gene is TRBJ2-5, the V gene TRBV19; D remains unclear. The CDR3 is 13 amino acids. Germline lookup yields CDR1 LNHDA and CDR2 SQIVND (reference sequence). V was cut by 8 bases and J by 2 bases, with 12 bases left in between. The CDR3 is CASRKAGQETQYF. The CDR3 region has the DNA TGTGCCAGTCGGAAGGCCGGGCAAGAGACCCAGTACTTC.

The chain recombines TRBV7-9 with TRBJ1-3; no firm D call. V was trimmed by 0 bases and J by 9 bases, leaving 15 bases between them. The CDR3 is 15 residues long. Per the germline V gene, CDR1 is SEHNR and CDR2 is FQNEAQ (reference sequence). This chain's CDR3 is CASSLAGPVRSTIYF. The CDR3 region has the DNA TGTGCCAGCAGCTTAGCTGGCCCAGTGAGAAGCACCATATATTTT.

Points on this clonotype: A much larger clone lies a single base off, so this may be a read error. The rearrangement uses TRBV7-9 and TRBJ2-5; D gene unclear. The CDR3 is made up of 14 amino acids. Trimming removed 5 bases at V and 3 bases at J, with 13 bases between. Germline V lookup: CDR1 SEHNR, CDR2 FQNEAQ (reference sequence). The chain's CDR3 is CASSPGPTEETQYF. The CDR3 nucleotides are TGTGCCAGCAGCCCCGGACCGACGGAAGAGACCCAGTACTTC.

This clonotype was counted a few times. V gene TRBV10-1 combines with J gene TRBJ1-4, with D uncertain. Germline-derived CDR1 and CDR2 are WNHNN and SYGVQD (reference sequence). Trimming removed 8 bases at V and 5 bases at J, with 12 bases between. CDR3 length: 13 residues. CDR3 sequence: CASARGLNEKLFF. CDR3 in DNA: TGCGCCAGCGCCCGGGGTTTGAATGAAAAACTGTTTTTT.

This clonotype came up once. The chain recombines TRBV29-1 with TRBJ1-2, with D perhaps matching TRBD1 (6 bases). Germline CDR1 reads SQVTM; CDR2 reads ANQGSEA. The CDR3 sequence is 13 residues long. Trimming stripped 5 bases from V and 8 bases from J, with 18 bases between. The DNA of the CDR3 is TGCAGCGTTTCCGGGCAGGGGCTGATAGGCTACACCTTC. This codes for CSVSGQGLIGYTF.

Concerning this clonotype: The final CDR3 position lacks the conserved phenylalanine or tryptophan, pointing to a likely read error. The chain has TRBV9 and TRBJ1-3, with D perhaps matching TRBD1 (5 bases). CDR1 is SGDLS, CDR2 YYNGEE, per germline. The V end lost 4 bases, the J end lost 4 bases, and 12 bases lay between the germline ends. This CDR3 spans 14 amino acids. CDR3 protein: CASSPRDGGNTIYS. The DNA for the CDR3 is TGTGCCAGCAGCCCCCGGGACGGAGGAAACACCATATATTCT.

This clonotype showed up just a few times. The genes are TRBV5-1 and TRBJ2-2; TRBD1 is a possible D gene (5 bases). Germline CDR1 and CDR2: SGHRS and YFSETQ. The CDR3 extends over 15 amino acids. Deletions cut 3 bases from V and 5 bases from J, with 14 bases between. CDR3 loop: CASSYLSTVTGELFF. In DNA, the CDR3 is TGCGCCAGCAGCTACTTATCGACAGTTACCGGGGAGCTGTTTTTT. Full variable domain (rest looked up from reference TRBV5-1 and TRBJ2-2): KAGVTQTPRYLIKTRGQQVTLSCSPISGHRSVSWYQQTPGQGLQFLFEYFSETQRNKGNFPGRFSGRQFSNSRSEMNVSTLELGDSALYLCASSYLSTVTGELFFGEGSRLTVL.

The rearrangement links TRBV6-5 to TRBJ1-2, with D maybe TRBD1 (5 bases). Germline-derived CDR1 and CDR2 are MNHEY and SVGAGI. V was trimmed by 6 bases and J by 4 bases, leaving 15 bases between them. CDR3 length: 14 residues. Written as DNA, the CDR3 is TGTGCCAGCAGGGATACAGGACGGAGCTATGGCTACACCTTC. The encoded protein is CASRDTGRSYGYTF.

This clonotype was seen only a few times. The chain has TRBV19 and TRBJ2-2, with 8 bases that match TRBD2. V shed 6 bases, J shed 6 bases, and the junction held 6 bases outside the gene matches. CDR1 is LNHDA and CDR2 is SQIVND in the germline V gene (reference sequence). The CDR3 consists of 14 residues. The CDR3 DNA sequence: TGTGCCAGTAGAGGGACTAGAAGCCCCGGGGAGCTGTTTTTT. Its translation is CASRGTRSPGELFF.

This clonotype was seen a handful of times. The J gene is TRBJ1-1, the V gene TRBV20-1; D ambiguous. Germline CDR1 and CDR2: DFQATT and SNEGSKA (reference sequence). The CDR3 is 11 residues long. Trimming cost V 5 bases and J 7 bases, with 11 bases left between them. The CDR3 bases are TGCAGTGCTCCCCGGGTAGGTGAAGCTTTCTTT. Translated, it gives CSAPRVGEAFF.

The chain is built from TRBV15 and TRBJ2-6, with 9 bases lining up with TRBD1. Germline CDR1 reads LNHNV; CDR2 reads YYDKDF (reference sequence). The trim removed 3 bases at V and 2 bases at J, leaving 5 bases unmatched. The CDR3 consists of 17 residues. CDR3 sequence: CATSSLQGAAGANVLTF. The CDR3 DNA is TGTGCCACCAGCAGCTTACAGGGGGCTGCTGGGGCCAACGTCCTGACTTTC.

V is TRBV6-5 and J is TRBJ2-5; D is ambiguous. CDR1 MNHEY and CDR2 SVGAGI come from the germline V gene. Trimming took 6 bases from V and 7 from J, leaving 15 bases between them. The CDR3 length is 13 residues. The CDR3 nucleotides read TGTGCCAGCAGCCCCGACACCCTCATGACCCAGTACTTC. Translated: CASSPDTLMTQYF.

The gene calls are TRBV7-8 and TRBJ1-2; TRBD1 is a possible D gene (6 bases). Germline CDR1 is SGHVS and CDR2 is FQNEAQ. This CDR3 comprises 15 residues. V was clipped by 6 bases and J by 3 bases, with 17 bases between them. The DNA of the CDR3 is TGTGCCAGCAGTTTGGGACAACGAGGGTACTATGGCTACACCTTC. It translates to CASSLGQRGYYGYTF.

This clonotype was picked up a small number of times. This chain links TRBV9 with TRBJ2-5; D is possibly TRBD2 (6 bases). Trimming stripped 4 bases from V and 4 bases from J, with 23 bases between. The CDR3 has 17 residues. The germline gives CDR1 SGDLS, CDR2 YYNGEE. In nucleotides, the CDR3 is TGTGCCAGCAGCAACCGTCTAGCGCAGGGCCCTCGAGAGACCCAGTACTTC. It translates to CASSNRLAQGPRETQYF.

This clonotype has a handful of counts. As DNA, the CDR3 is TGTGCCAGCAGCTTAGATCGGAGGGTCGGCGAGCAGTACTTC. It yields the protein CASSLDRRVGEQYF. This chain joins TRBV7-9 and TRBJ2-7, with D maybe TRBD2 (6 bases). In germline, CDR1 is SEHNR, CDR2 FQNEAQ (reference sequence). CDR3 size: 14 residues. With 1 base removed from V and 6 bases from J, the gap between germline ends came to 13 bases.

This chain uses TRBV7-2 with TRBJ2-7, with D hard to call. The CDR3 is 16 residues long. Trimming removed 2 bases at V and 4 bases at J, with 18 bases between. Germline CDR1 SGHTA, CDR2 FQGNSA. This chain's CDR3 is CASSLTKHPKEYEQYF. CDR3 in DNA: TGTGCCAGCAGCTTAACGAAGCACCCCAAGGAATACGAGCAGTACTTC.